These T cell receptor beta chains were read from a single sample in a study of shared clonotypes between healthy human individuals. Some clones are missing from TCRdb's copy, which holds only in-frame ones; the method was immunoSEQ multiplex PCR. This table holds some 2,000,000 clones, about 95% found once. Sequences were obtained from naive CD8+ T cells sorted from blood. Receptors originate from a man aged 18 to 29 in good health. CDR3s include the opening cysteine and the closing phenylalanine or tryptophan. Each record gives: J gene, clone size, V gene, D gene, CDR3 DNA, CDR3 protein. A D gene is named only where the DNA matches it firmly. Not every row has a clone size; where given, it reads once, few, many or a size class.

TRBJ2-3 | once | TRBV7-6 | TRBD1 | TGTGCCAGCAGTCGTGAGCGACAGGGGGCCTTCACAGATACGCAGTATTTT | CASSRERQGAFTDTQYF
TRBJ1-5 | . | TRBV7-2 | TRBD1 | TGTGCCAGCAGCCCGTTGTCGACAGGGGGTCTTTATGCGCCCCAGCATTTT | CASSPLSTGGLYAPQHF
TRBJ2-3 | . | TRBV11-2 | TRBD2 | TGTGCCAGCAGCGAATCACTAGCGGGCCATTACGATACGCAGTATTTT | CASSESLAGHYDTQYF
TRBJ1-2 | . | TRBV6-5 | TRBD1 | TGTGCCAGCAGTTACTCCACAGGGGAAGTTGGCTATGGCTACACCTTC | CASSYSTGEVGYGYTF
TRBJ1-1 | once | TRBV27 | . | TGTGCCAGCAGGGGACGGGCCCTGAACACTGAAGCTTTCTTT | CASRGRALNTEAFF
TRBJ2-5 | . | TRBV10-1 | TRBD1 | TGCGCCAGCAGTGGCGACAGGGAAGGGACCCAGTACTTC | CASSGDREGTQYF
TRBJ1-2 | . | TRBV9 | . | TGTGCCAGCAGCGCTTGGGGGGAATTCTATGGCTACACCTTC | CASSAWGEFYGYTF
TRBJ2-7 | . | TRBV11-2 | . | TGTGCCAGCAGCTTAGTTCCAGAATTAGGGGGCTACGAGCAGTACTTC | CASSLVPELGGYEQYF
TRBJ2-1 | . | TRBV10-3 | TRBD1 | TGTGCCATCAGTGAGTCGCCACCTAGGACAGGACCCACCAATGAGCAGTTCTTC | CAISESPPRTGPTNEQFF
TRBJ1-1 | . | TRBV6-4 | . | TGTGCCAGCAGTGCCTCAGGGAGGACTGAAGCTTTCTTT | CASSASGRTEAFF
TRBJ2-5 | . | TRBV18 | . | TGTGCCAGCTCACCAGGCAGGGCGGAGACCCAGTACTTC | CASSPGRAETQYF
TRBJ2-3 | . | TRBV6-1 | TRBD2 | TGTGCCAGCGCTAGCGGGGGGACAGATACGCAGTATTTT | CASASGGTDTQYF
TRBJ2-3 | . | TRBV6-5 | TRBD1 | TGTGCCAGCAGTTTCACAGGGGCCACAGATACGCAGTATTTT | CASSFTGATDTQYF
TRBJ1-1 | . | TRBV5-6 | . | TGTGCCAGCAGCTTCTTGGCCCTAGGGTTCGAAGTGAACACTGAAGCTTTCTTT | CASSFLALGFEVNTEAFF
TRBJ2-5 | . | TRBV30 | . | TGTGCCTGGAGTGCAGGGTTGAGAGAGACCCAGTACTTC | CAWSAGLRETQYF
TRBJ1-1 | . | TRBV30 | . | TGTGCCTGGCGGGGGAGGGGGTTTAGCACTGAAGCTTTCTTT | CAWRGRGFSTEAFF
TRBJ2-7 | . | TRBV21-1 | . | TGTGCCAGGAGAAGAAGTCTTAGCTCCTACGAGCAGTACTTC | CARRRSLSSYEQYF
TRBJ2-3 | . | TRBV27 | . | TGTGCCAGCAGTTTCCGGCCCGACACAGATACGCAGTATTTT | CASSFRPDTDTQYF
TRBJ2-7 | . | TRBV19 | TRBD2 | TGTGCCAGTAGTCCGCCGGGAGGATCCTACGAGCAGTACTTC | CASSPPGGSYEQYF
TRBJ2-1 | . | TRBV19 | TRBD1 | TGTGCCAGTAGTAAAACCCGGACAGGGGACAGCTACAATGAACAGTTCTTC | CASSKTRTGDSYNEQFF
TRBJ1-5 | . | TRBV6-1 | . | TGTGCCAGCAGTGAGAGTCAGCCCCAGCATTTT | CASSESQPQHF
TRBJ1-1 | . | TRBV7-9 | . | TGTGCCAGCAGCTCCGACGGGGGATTGACTGAAGCTTTCTTT | CASSSDGGLTEAFF
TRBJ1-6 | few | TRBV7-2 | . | TGTGCCAGCAGCCCGGACAGTGGGGTTAATTCACCCCTCCACTTT | CASSPDSGVNSPLHF
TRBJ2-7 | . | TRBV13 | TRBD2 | TGTGCCAGCAGCTTCGGTAGCGGGGTTTACGAGCAGTACTTC | CASSFGSGVYEQYF
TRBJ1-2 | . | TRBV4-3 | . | TGCGCCAGCAGCCAAGATCAGGAGGGGGACTATGGCTACACCTTC | CASSQDQEGDYGYTF
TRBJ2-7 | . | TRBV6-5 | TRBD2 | TGTGCCAGCAGTTCGGTAGCGGGGGTGCCTTCCTACGAGCAGTACTTC | CASSSVAGVPSYEQYF
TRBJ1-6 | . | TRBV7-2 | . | TGTGCCAGCAGCTTAGAGGGTTATAATTCACCCCTCCACTTT | CASSLEGYNSPLHF
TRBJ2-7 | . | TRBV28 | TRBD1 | TGTGCCAGCAGTTTAGGCGGGACAGGGGCCTACGAGCAGTACTTC | CASSLGGTGAYEQYF
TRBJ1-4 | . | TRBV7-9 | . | TGTGCCAGCAGCTTCTGGGATCCTAATGAAAAACTGTTTTTT | CASSFWDPNEKLFF
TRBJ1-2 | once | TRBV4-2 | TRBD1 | TGTGCCAGCAGCCAAGGGGACACAGGGGGCGATGGCTACACCTTC | CASSQGDTGGDGYTF
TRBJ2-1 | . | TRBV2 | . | TGTGCCAGCAGCCTTGGACTGAGCTCCTACAATGAGCAGTTCTTC | CASSLGLSSYNEQFF
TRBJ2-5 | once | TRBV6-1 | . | TGTGCCAGCAGTGGAAGGACAGCCCTACAAGAGACCCAGTACTTC | CASSGRTALQETQYF
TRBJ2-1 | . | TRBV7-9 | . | TGTGCCAGCAACCGAGCGGGTGACGGGGCCAACAATGAGCAGTTCTTC | CASNRAGDGANNEQFF
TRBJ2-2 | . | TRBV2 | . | TGTGCCAGCAGAGGTATCACGAACACCGGGGAGCTGTTTTTT | CASRGITNTGELFF
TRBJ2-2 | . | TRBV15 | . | TGTGCCACCAGCAACACCGGGGAGCTGTTTTTT | CATSNTGELFF
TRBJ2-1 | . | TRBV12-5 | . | TGTGCTAGTGGTTTGCTCCTAGTAAATGAGCAGTTCTTC | CASGLLLVNEQFF